Included here is one TCR beta chain sequence, with context. The source of the sample is a study of T cells in Graves' hyperthyroidism and ophthalmopathy. Across the study: Once the initial diagnosis was made, peripheral blood was obtained before any treatment.

RNA transcripts yielded amplified TCR beta CDR3 regions. The study used the HTBI primer set for a first-round RT-PCR of the TCR CDR3. MiXCR, applied by TCRdb to the multiplex PCR reads, yields one record per CDR3 protein. The table shows 620,000 or so distinct CDR3 sequences, with around 13% occurring only once. Patients with uncontrolled infections, other autoimmune diseases, pregnancy or lactation were excluded. The PBMCs were sourced from fresh peripheral blood (approximately 10 ml). The V gene lost 4 bases and the J gene lost 3 bases, with 9 bases spanning the gap. CDR1 and CDR2 (germline): LGHNT, FRNRAP. The CDR3 consists of 13 residues.

The sample was blood. This chain uses TRBV12-5 with TRBJ1-1; D possibly corresponds to TRBD1 (5 bases). This TCR was sampled from a woman aged 50 to 65 with Graves' ophthalmopathy. This CDR3 reads CASGSGGDTEAFF. The CDR3 coding sequence is TGTGCTAGTGGTTCCGGGGGGGACACTGAAGCTTTCTTT.